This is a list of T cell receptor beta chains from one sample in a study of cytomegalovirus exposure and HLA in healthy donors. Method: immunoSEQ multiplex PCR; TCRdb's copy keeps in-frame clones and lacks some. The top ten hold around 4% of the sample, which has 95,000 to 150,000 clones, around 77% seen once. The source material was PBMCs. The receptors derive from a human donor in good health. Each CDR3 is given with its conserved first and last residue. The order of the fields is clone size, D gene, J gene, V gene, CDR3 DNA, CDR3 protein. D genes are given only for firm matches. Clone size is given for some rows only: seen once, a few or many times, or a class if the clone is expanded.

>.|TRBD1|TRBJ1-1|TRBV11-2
TGTGCCAGCAGCCCTGGGTTAGGGGGCGCGGCTTTCTTT
CASSPGLGGAAFF
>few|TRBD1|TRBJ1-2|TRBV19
TGTGCCAGTAGTATATCCCCGGGACAGAGCTATGGCTACACCTTC
CASSISPGQSYGYTF
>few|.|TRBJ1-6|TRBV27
TGTGCCAGCAGTTTATCCCCAGGGCTTTATAATTCACCCCTCCACTTT
CASSLSPGLYNSPLHF
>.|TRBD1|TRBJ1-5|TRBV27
TGTGCCAGCAGCGCAGGGGGCGGTAATCAGCCCCAGCATTTT
CASSAGGGNQPQHF
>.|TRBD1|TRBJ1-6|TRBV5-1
TGCGCCAGCAGCTTGGAGACAGGGGTTAAGACACCCCTCCACTTT
CASSLETGVKTPLHF
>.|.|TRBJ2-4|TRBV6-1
TGTGCCAGCAGTGAAGCGTCCCTAGCCCCGAGCATTCAGTACTTC
CASSEASLAPSIQYF
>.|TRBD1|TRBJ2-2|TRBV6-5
TGTGCCAGCAGTACAGGGGGCCGGGGCACCGGGGAGCTGTTTTTT
CASSTGGRGTGELFF
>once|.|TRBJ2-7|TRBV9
TGTGCCAGCGTAAACGGACAGCCGGGTTCCTACGAGCAGTACTTC
CASVNGQPGSYEQYF
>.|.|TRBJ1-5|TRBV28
TGTGCCAGCAGTTTGGGCGGGGGGATTTCTAGCAATCAGCCCCAGCATTTT
CASSLGGGISSNQPQHF
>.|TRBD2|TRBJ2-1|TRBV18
TGTGCCAGCTCGTTGGGACTAGCGGGACATGGCTCCTACAATGAGCAGTTCTTC
CASSLGLAGHGSYNEQFF
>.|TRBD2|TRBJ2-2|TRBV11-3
TGTGCCAGCAGCTTAGGAGCTAGCGGGAGTTATTTAGTCACCGGGGAGCTGTTTTTT
CASSLGASGSYLVTGELFF
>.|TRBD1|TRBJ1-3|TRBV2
TGTGCCAGCAGTGAGGAACAGGGGGTCGGAAACACCATATATTTT
CASSEEQGVGNTIYF
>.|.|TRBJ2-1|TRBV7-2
TGTGCCAGCAGCTTGATATTTGGCGGGAACTATGAGCAGTTCTTC
CASSLIFGGNYEQFF
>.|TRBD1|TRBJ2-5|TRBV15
TGTGCCACCAGCAGACAACAGGGGGCCGCCGAGACCCAGTACTTC
CATSRQQGAAETQYF
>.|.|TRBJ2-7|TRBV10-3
TGTGCCATCAGCGACGCCAGGACGGGATCCGAGCAGTACTTC
CAISDARTGSEQYF
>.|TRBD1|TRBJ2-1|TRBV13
TGTGCCAGCAGCCTGGGACAGGGATACAATGAGCAGTTCTTC
CASSLGQGYNEQFF
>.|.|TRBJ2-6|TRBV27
TGTGCCAGCAGTTCCTACTCTGGGGCCAACGGCCTGACTTTC
CASSSYSGANGLTF
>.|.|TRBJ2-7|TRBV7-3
TGTGCCAGCAGCTTGGGCAGAACCTACGAGCAGTACTTC
CASSLGRTYEQYF
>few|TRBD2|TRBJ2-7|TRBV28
TGTGCCAGCAGTTTTAGCGGGAGCGAGCAGTACTTC
CASSFSGSEQYF
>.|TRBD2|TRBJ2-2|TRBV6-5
TGTGCCAGCAGAGTAGCGGGAATGAACACCGGGGAGCTGTTTTTT
CASRVAGMNTGELFF
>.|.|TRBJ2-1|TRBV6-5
TGTGCCAGCAGGCTTTTTGAGGGCACCTACAATGAGCAGTTCTTC
CASRLFEGTYNEQFF
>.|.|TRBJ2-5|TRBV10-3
TGTGCCATCAGTGAGTCGACTGGTCCCGAGACCCAGTACTTC
CAISESTGPETQYF
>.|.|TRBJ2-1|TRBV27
TGTGCCAGCGGGGGACTTAGGGGGAGGGCCTACAATGAGCAGTTCTTC
CASGGLRGRAYNEQFF
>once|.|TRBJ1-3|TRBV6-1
TGTGCCAGCAACGTACGGGGTTCTGGAAACACCATATATTTT
CASNVRGSGNTIYF
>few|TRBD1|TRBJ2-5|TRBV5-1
TGCGCCAGCAGCTTTAGACAGGGAGAGACCCAGTACTTC
CASSFRQGETQYF
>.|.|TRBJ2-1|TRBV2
TGTGCCAGCAGTTTTAGCGGAACGAACTACAATGAGCAGTTCTTC
CASSFSGTNYNEQFF
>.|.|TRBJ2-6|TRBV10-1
TGCGCCAGCAGCCAGGGATTCTCTGGGGCCAACGTCCTGACTTTC
CASSQGFSGANVLTF
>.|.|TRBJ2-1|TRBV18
TGTGCCAGCTCACCGCTGTCCGATACTCGTAGGGGCAATGAGCAGTTCTTC
CASSPLSDTRRGNEQFF
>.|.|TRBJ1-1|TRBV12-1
TGTGCCAGCAGCTTCAACATAACAGGACCAGGTGAAGCTTTCTTT
CASSFNITGPGEAFF
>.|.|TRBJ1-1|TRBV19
TGTGCCAGTAGTATAGAAGACAGGATCTCGAACACTGAAGCTTTCTTT
CASSIEDRISNTEAFF
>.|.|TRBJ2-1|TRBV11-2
TGTGCCAGCAGCTTGGGAGGAGGTTTAGATGAGCAGTTCTTC
CASSLGGGLDEQFF
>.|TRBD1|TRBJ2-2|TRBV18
TGTGCCAGCTCAATGGGACAGGGGTCGGTCACCGGGGAGCTGTTTTTT
CASSMGQGSVTGELFF
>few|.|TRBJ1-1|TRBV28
TGTGCCAGCAGTTTATTTGGGCGGGCGGCGGACACTGAAGCTTTCTTT
CASSLFGRAADTEAFF
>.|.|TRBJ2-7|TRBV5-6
TGTGCCAGCAGCCTACAGGGGATGTTGCGGGGGGCCACCGAGCAGTACTTC
CASSLQGMLRGATEQYF
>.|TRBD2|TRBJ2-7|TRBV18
TGTGCCAGCTCACCATCAAGCGGGAGCACCTACGAGCAGTACTTC
CASSPSSGSTYEQYF
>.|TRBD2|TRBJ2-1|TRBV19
TGTGCCAGTAGTATTAGCGGGAACCCCTACAATGAGCAGTTCTTC
CASSISGNPYNEQFF
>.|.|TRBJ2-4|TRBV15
TGTGCCACCAGCAGAGAGCCGACAGCCCCAATTCAGTACTTC
CATSREPTAPIQYF
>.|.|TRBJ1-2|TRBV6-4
TGTGCCAGCAGTCCGGCAGGCGTCCTGAATGGCTACACCTTC
CASSPAGVLNGYTF
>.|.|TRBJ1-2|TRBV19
TGTGCCAGTAGTCGCAGGGAAGCACCGTATGGCTACACCTTC
CASSRREAPYGYTF
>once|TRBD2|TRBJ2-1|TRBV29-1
TGCAGCGTCCTCCTCCGGACTAGCGGAACATACAATGAGCAGTTCTTC
CSVLLRTSGTYNEQFF
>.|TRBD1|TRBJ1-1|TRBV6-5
TGTGCCAGCAGCCAGACAGGGGTGCGGACTGAAGCTTTCTTT
CASSQTGVRTEAFF
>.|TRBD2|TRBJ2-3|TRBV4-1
TGCGCCAGCAGCCGGGGGGGTAGCGGGAGGGCCATAGATACGCAGTATTTT
CASSRGGSGRAIDTQYF
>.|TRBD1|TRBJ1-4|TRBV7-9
TGTGCCAGCAGCTGGGACAGGGAACAACTGTTTTTT
CASSWDREQLFF
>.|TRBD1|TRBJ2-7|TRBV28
TGTGCCAGCAAACAGGGGGGACAGGGCTCCTACGAGCAGTACTTC
CASKQGGQGSYEQYF
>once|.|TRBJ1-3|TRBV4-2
TGTGCCAGCAGCCAGGCTACTACGGTCTCTGGAAACACCATATATTTT
CASSQATTVSGNTIYF
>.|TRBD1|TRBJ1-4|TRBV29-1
TGCAGCGGCCGACAGGGAAATGAAAAACTGTTTTTT
CSGRQGNEKLFF
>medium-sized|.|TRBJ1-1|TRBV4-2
TGTGCCAGCAGCCAAGTATGGTTCGGGGGAATGAACACTGAAGCTTTCTTT
CASSQVWFGGMNTEAFF
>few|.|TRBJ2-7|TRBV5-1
TGCGCCAGCAGCTTGGACGCGGTCCTACCTGGCGAGCAGTACTTC
CASSLDAVLPGEQYF
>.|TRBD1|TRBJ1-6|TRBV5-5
TGTGCCAGCAGCTTAGGGGGCAATTCACCCCTCCACTTT
CASSLGGNSPLHF
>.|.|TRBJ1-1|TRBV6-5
TGTGCCAGCAGAAATAAATTGAACACTGAAGCTTTCTTT
CASRNKLNTEAFF
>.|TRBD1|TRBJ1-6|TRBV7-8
TGTGCCAGCAGCGAACAGGGGGGTCGGAATTCACCCCTCCACTTT
CASSEQGGRNSPLHF